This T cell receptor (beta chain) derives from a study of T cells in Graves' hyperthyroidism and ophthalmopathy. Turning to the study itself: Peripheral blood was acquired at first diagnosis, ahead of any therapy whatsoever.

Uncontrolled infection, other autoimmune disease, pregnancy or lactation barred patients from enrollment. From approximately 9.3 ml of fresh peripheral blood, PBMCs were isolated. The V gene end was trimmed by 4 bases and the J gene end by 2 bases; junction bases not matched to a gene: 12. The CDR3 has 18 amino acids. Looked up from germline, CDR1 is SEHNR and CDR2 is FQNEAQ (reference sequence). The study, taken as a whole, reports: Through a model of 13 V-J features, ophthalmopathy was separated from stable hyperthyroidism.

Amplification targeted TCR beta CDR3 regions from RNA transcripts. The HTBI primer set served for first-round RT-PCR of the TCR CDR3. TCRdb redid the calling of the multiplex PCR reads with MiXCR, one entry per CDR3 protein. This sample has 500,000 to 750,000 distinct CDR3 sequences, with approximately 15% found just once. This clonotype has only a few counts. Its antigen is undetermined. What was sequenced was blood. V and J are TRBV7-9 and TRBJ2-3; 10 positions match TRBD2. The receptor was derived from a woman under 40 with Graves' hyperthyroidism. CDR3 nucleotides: TGTGCCAGCAGCTCTCCGGGGGCTAGCGGGAGTCTCACAGATACGCAGTATTTT. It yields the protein CASSSPGASGSLTDTQYF.